Below, 15 T cell receptor beta chains from the same sample are listed, as sequenced in a study of blood T cell repertoires in COVID-19. The data were produced by immunoSEQ multiplex PCR, yet TCRdb's version contains in-frame clones alone and is incomplete. The sample includes some 15,000 clones, 70% to 90% of them seen just once. The source material was peripheral blood. The receptors derive from a human donor in a cohort sampled during active COVID-19.

The rearrangement links TRBV27 to TRBJ1-2, with 7 bases fitting TRBD1. CDR1 is MNHEY, CDR2 SMNVEV, per germline (reference sequence). This CDR3 has 14 amino acids. With 1 base clipped from V and 4 bases from J, the junction kept 3 bases outside the gene matches. As DNA, the CDR3 is TGTGCCAGCAGTTTATGGGCAGGGGGCTATGGCTACACCTTC. Translating it yields CASSLWAGGYGYTF.

The V gene is TRBV6-6, the J gene TRBJ1-5, with 7 bases identical to TRBD1. Germline trimming cut 5 bases from V and 2 bases from J; bases unmatched to any gene: 0. The CDR3 spans 13 residues. Germline V CDR1 and CDR2: MNHNY, SVGAGI (reference sequence). The CDR3 loop reads CASSTGGNQPQHF. The CDR3 bases are TGTGCCAGCAGTACAGGGGGCAATCAGCCCCAGCATTTT.

The chain recombines TRBV6-5 with TRBJ1-2; tentatively, D is TRBD1 (5 bases). V was cut by 6 bases and J by 0 bases, with 11 bases left in between. The CDR3 length is 14 residues. The germline V gene has CDR1 MNHEY and CDR2 SVGAGI. The CDR3 sequence is CASSARTPNYGYTF. CDR3 coding DNA: TGTGCCAGCAGCGCGCGGACACCTAACTATGGCTACACCTTC.

The CDR3 DNA is TGTGCCAGCAGCTTAGCCCCGGGGACAGGGCGAGGGAAGACCCAGTACTTC. Translating it yields CASSLAPGTGRGKTQYF. V is TRBV7-2 and J is TRBJ2-5; 9 bases are a match to TRBD1. Germline V CDR1 and CDR2: SGHTA, FQGNSA. V shed 0 bases and J 6 bases; nucleotides not matched to a gene: 11. CDR3 length: 17 residues. Using reference TRBV7-2 and TRBJ2-5 for the parts outside the CDR3, the full variable domain is GAGVSQSPSNKVTEKGKDVELRCDPISGHTALYWYRQSLGQGLEFLIYFQGNSAPDKSGLPSDRFSAERTGGSVSTLTIQRTQQEDSAVYLCASSLAPGTGRGKTQYFGPGTRLLVL.

This chain links TRBV15 with TRBJ1-2; a possible D gene is TRBD1 (5 bases). There are 15 residues in the CDR3. Per the germline V gene, CDR1 is LNHNV and CDR2 is YYDKDF (reference sequence). The V end lost 1 base, the J end lost 4 bases, and 13 bases lay between the germline ends. The CDR3 region is CATSRGGMDVYGYTF. The CDR3 DNA is TGTGCCACCAGCAGAGGGGGCATGGATGTCTATGGCTACACCTTC.

The genes are TRBV2 and TRBJ1-1; D uncertain. The CDR3 length is 15 residues. Germline V gene lookup returns CDR1 SNHLY and CDR2 FYNNEI. V was cut by 7 bases and J by 0 bases, with 15 bases left in between. CDR3 in amino acids: CASNPTGDMNTEAFF. The CDR3 region has the DNA TGTGCCAGCAACCCGACGGGAGACATGAACACTGAAGCTTTCTTT.

This clone showed up just once. The rearrangement uses TRBV6-2 or TRBV6-3 and TRBJ2-3; D perhaps matches TRBD2 (7 bases). The V and J ends lost 9 bases and 1 base respectively, with 14 bases between them. CDR1 and CDR2 (germline): MNHEY, SVGEGT. The CDR3 totals 14 residues. CDR3 nucleotide sequence: TGTGCCAGTAGCGGAGGGGGGGGCACAGATACGCAGTATTTT. Translating gives CASSGGGGTDTQYF.

The rearrangement uses TRBV19 and TRBJ1-1; TRBD1 might be the D (6 bases). Germline V gives CDR1 LNHDA, CDR2 SQIVND (reference sequence). V was clipped by 3 bases and J by 2 bases, with 10 bases between them. CDR3 length: 14 amino acids. The DNA for the CDR3 is TGTGCCAGTAGTATCGGACAGCAAAACACTGAAGCTTTCTTT. Protein sequence: CASSIGQQNTEAFF.

DNA for the CDR3: TGTGCCAGCGCACAAATGACCCCGGGAGAGGGCTACACCTTC. The encoded protein is CASAQMTPGEGYTF. The chain uses TRBV6-5 and TRBJ1-2; no reliable D call. Trimming stripped 8 bases from V and 8 bases from J, with 21 bases between. The CDR3 runs to 14 residues. CDR1 and CDR2 (germline): MNHEY, SVGAGI.

The chain joins TRBV3-1 (or the pseudogene TRBV3-2) to TRBJ2-1; 9 bases are a match to TRBD1. The V gene end was trimmed by 3 bases and the J gene end by 8 bases; junction bases not matched to a gene: 11. The CDR3 contains 16 residues. Germline CDR1 and CDR2: LGHDT and YNNKEL (reference sequence). DNA for the CDR3: TGTGCCAGCAGCCACCGACAGGGGGGGAGGACGGATGAGCAGTTCTTC. It yields the protein CASSHRQGGRTDEQFF.

In nucleotides, the CDR3 is TGTGCCAGTAGTGTCCGACAGTTCCTTAGCAATCAGCCCCAGCATTTT. It specifies CASSVRQFLSNQPQHF. This chain joins TRBV19 and TRBJ1-5, with D possibly being TRBD1 (5 bases). CDR1 and CDR2 from the germline V gene are LNHDA and SQIVND (reference sequence). Trimming stripped 5 bases from V and 0 bases from J, with 14 bases between. The length of the CDR3 is 16 residues.

V usage is TRBV12-5 and J usage is TRBJ1-4, with TRBD1 matching 7 bases. The trim removed 4 bases at V and 0 bases at J, leaving 2 bases unmatched. The CDR3 loop spans 15 amino acids. Germline V gives CDR1 LGHNT, CDR2 FRNRAP. This CDR3 is CASGSTGATNEKLFF. In DNA form, the CDR3 reads TGTGCTAGTGGTTCCACAGGGGCAACTAATGAAAAACTGTTTTTT.

The genes are TRBV10-3 and TRBJ2-5, with 9 nucleotides matching TRBD2. V was clipped by 8 bases and J by 2 bases; unmatched bases: 9. The CDR3 runs to 15 residues. Germline V gene data show CDR1 as ENHRY and CDR2 as SYGVKD. This CDR3 reads CAIAGGLALQETQYF. DNA for the CDR3: TGTGCCATCGCGGGGGGACTAGCCCTTCAAGAGACCCAGTACTTC.

This chain uses TRBV5-1 with TRBJ1-2; D not certain. Deletions cut 4 bases from V and 4 bases from J, with 11 bases between. Per germline, CDR1 SGHRS and CDR2 YFSETQ. This CDR3 has 13 residues. The CDR3 is CASSRTEIYGYTF. As DNA, the CDR3 is TGCGCCAGCAGCAGAACCGAGATCTATGGCTACACCTTC.

This clone came up once. The rearrangement uses TRBV9 and TRBJ2-4; 8 bases align to TRBD1. V was pared by 4 bases and J by 7 bases, with 10 bases of the junction left unmatched. The CDR3 totals 15 residues. CDR1 SGDLS and CDR2 YYNGEE come from the germline V gene. Written as DNA, the CDR3 is TGTGCCAGCAGCTCCCCCGGACAGGGTAGGAACATTCAGTACTTC. Residues: CASSSPGQGRNIQYF.